This TCR beta chain was identified in a study of blood T cell repertoires in COVID-19. Study in general: PBMCs, B-cell-depleted T cells, or T cells provided the cDNA or gDNA that made up the material.

V lost 8 bases, J lost 1 base, and 17 bases stayed unmatched. The V gene's germline CDR1 is MDHEN and CDR2 SYDVKM. The CDR3 extends over 19 amino acids. TCRdb's table, derived via immunoSEQ multiplex PCR, lists solely in-frame clones and lacks some. The sample gives roughly 260,000 clones, 80% to 90% of which show up once; roughly 4.7% is in the top ten. This chain joins TRBV28 and TRBJ2-6; 7 bases line up with TRBD2. The source is a woman between 65 and 79 years old with acute or convalescent COVID-19. The sample taken for sequencing was peripheral blood. CDR3 sequence (DNA): TGTGCCAGCTATCCGCAGCCGGGGGAGGGGAGGTCTGGGGCCAACGTCCTGACTTTC. Protein sequence: CASYPQPGEGRSGANVLTF. Based on the CDR3 plus reference TRBV28 and TRBJ2-6, the full variable domain is DVKVTQSSRYLVKRTGEKVFLECVQDMDHENMFWYRQDPGLGLRLIYFSYDVKMKEKGDIPEGYSVSREKKERFSLILESASTNQTSMYLCASYPQPGEGRSGANVLTFGAGSRLTVL.